The T cell receptor (beta chain) under discussion was sequenced for a study of cytomegalovirus exposure and HLA in healthy donors. Study as a whole: Assignment to the Caucasian-associated ancestry cluster applied to approximately 80% of the roughly 420 genotyped donors.

Notes on this clone: Its target is unknown.

Researchers ran the PCR with 60 Vbeta and 13 Jbeta primers. The repertoire was sequenced with immunoSEQ multiplex PCR; TCRdb's copy has only in-frame clones and lacks some. The repertoire holds under 200,000 clones, over 75% seen once, with approximately 0.55% in the top ten. Germline CDR1 and CDR2: SQVTM and ANQGSEA. J was trimmed by 7 bases and V by 6 bases; bases with no gene match: 10. This CDR3 has 13 residues. Study-wide results and caveats: In vitro, three CMV-associated chains proved specific for CMV antigens. For most TCR beta V segments, an earlier analysis put the productive rate at about 87% or about 30% of the time. Beyond CMV serostatus, there was no information to go on about immune exposure.

Sequencing was carried out using PBMCs. The V and J genes are TRBV29-1 and TRBJ2-7; TRBD1 aligns across 9 bases. The source is a woman in her 50s in good health and CMV-seronegative. CDR3 nucleotides: TGCAGCGTGGCCGGGACAGGGAGTTGGGAGCAGTACTTC. Encoded protein: CSVAGTGSWEQYF.